This is a list of T cell receptor beta chains from one sample in a study of T cell repertoires in cytomegalovirus infection. MiXCR, run by TCRdb on the reads, gives a single entry per CDR3 protein. This repertoire shows roughly 640,000 distinct CDR3 sequences, roughly 24% found once; its top ten account for under 8.5%. What was sequenced was CD8+ T cells from PBMCs. These receptors were collected from a human donor in good health (CMV status not recorded). Some clones in this sample may be carry-over from other donors' samples. Both conserved end residues are part of each CDR3. Each record gives: CDR3 protein, CDR3 DNA, clone size, D gene, J gene, V gene. D genes are given only for firm matches. The listing skips clone size in some rows; elsewhere it reads once, few, many or a size class.

cdr3_aa: CASSRTSTEKLRGYTF
cdr3_nt: TGTGCCAGCAGCCGAACAAGCACTGAGAAGTTGAGGGGCTACACCTTC
clone_size: few
d_call: -
j_call: TRBJ1-2
v_call: TRBV7-9

cdr3_aa: CSAREQTTQETQYF
cdr3_nt: TGCAGTGCTCGGGAACAAACTACACAAGAGACCCAGTACTTC
clone_size: few
d_call: -
j_call: TRBJ2-5
v_call: TRBV20-1

cdr3_aa: CASSYRGFGTDTQYF
cdr3_nt: TGTGCCAGCAGTTACAGGGGTTTCGGGACAGATACGCAGTATTTT
clone_size: -
d_call: -
j_call: TRBJ2-3
v_call: TRBV6-2/TRBV6-3

cdr3_aa: CASTPRLGGETQYF
cdr3_nt: TGTGCCAGCACCCCCCGCTTGGGAGGTGAGACCCAGTACTTC
clone_size: -
d_call: -
j_call: TRBJ2-5
v_call: TRBV6-6

cdr3_aa: CSVEIGELFF
cdr3_nt: TGCAGCGTTGAAATCGGGGAGCTGTTTTTT
clone_size: few
d_call: -
j_call: TRBJ2-2
v_call: TRBV29-1

cdr3_aa: CASSQVHPSGEETQYF
cdr3_nt: TGCGCCAGCAGCCAAGTTCATCCTAGCGGGGAAGAGACCCAGTACTTC
clone_size: few
d_call: TRBD2
j_call: TRBJ2-5
v_call: TRBV4-3

cdr3_aa: CATMGGVLDTEAFF
cdr3_nt: TGTGCCACCATGGGCGGAGTATTGGACACTGAAGCTTTCTTT
clone_size: many
d_call: -
j_call: TRBJ1-1
v_call: TRBV6-1

cdr3_aa: CATSRDDWNEQFF
cdr3_nt: TGTGCCACCAGCAGAGATGATTGGAATGAGCAGTTCTTC
clone_size: -
d_call: -
j_call: TRBJ2-1
v_call: TRBV15

cdr3_aa: CSTSDGGLSTDTQYF
cdr3_nt: TGCAGCACTTCCGACGGGGGCCTTAGCACAGATACGCAGTATTTT
clone_size: -
d_call: -
j_call: TRBJ2-3
v_call: TRBV29-1

cdr3_aa: CAISEGFNEKLFF
cdr3_nt: TGTGCCATCAGTGAAGGATTTAATGAAAAACTGTTTTTT
clone_size: once
d_call: -
j_call: TRBJ1-4
v_call: TRBV2

cdr3_aa: CASSLGQSSGNTIYF
cdr3_nt: TGTGCCAGCAGCTTGGGACAGAGCTCTGGAAACACCATATATTTT
clone_size: many
d_call: TRBD1
j_call: TRBJ1-3
v_call: TRBV7-6

cdr3_aa: CASSLSGPADRPTPANEKLFF
cdr3_nt: TGTGCCAGCAGCTTGTCGGGTCCAGCGGACAGGCCAACTCCGGCTAATGAAAAACTGTTTTTT
clone_size: many
d_call: TRBD1
j_call: TRBJ1-4
v_call: TRBV7-6

cdr3_aa: CASSRDTYFSYNEQFF
cdr3_nt: TGTGCCAGCAGCCGGGACACATACTTCTCCTACAATGAGCAGTTCTTC
clone_size: -
d_call: -
j_call: TRBJ2-1
v_call: TRBV6-1

cdr3_aa: CASSLGGGPYEQYF
cdr3_nt: TGTGCCAGCAGCTTAGGAGGAGGCCCCTACGAGCAGTACTTC
clone_size: many
d_call: -
j_call: TRBJ2-7
v_call: TRBV27

cdr3_aa: CASSLAYRGHEQFF
cdr3_nt: TGTGCCAGCAGCTTAGCCTACAGGGGACATGAGCAGTTCTTC
clone_size: many
d_call: TRBD1
j_call: TRBJ2-1
v_call: TRBV7-9

cdr3_aa: CASSLVSPSGGPFPPYEQYF
cdr3_nt: TGTGCCAGCAGTTTAGTTAGTCCTAGCGGGGGGCCGTTCCCCCCTTACGAGCAGTACTTC
clone_size: -
d_call: TRBD2
j_call: TRBJ2-7
v_call: TRBV28

cdr3_aa: CASLTFFEAFF
cdr3_nt: TGTGCCTCCTTAACATTCTTTGAAGCTTTCTTT
clone_size: -
d_call: -
j_call: TRBJ1-1
v_call: TRBV6-2/TRBV6-3

cdr3_aa: CASSQYGTGRNEQYF
cdr3_nt: TGTGCCAGCAGCCAATACGGGACAGGGAGAAACGAGCAGTACTTC
clone_size: -
d_call: TRBD1
j_call: TRBJ2-7
v_call: TRBV14

cdr3_aa: CANRPSGLAGGPPDTQYF
cdr3_nt: TGTGCCAACAGACCTTCGGGACTAGCGGGGGGGCCTCCAGATACGCAGTATTTT
clone_size: -
d_call: TRBD2
j_call: TRBJ2-3
v_call: TRBV12-3/TRBV12-4

cdr3_aa: CASSTGQSRAETQYF
cdr3_nt: TGTGCTAGCAGTACGGGACAGTCCCGGGCAGAGACCCAGTACTTC
clone_size: many
d_call: TRBD1
j_call: TRBJ2-5
v_call: TRBV7-7

cdr3_aa: CASRTQETQYF
cdr3_nt: TGTGCCAGCAGGACTCAAGAGACCCAGTACTTC
clone_size: -
d_call: -
j_call: TRBJ2-5
v_call: TRBV6-5

cdr3_aa: CASAVGGLHNEQFF
cdr3_nt: TGTGCCAGTGCGGTGGGGGGCCTACACAATGAGCAGTTCTTC
clone_size: -
d_call: -
j_call: TRBJ2-1
v_call: TRBV28

cdr3_aa: CASSPQGLAGEQFF
cdr3_nt: TGCGCCAGCAGCCCCCAGGGACTAGCTGGGGAGCAGTTCTTC
clone_size: -
d_call: TRBD2
j_call: TRBJ2-1
v_call: TRBV4-1

cdr3_aa: CASSLGRRGEAFF
cdr3_nt: TGTGCCAGCAGCTTAGGGAGAAGGGGTGAAGCTTTCTTT
clone_size: many
d_call: -
j_call: TRBJ1-1
v_call: TRBV7-2

cdr3_aa: CASSSDRGRDTQYF
cdr3_nt: TGTGCCAGCAGTTCCGACAGGGGGCGCGATACGCAGTATTTT
clone_size: many
d_call: TRBD1
j_call: TRBJ2-3
v_call: TRBV7-9

cdr3_aa: CASEGPRNYGYTF
cdr3_nt: TGTGCCAGTGAGGGACCGAGGAACTATGGCTACACCTTC
clone_size: -
d_call: -
j_call: TRBJ1-2
v_call: TRBV19

cdr3_aa: CASSVATWQREGNEQFF
cdr3_nt: TGTGCCAGCAGCGTAGCTACCTGGCAGCGGGAGGGCAATGAGCAGTTCTTC
clone_size: few
d_call: TRBD2
j_call: TRBJ2-1
v_call: TRBV9

cdr3_aa: CSARGLNTEAFF
cdr3_nt: TGCAGCGCACGGGGCTTGAACACTGAAGCTTTCTTT
clone_size: -
d_call: -
j_call: TRBJ1-1
v_call: TRBV29-1

cdr3_aa: CASSYSKGWNSPLHF
cdr3_nt: TGTGCCAGCAGTTACTCGAAAGGATGGAATTCACCCCTCCACTTT
clone_size: few
d_call: -
j_call: TRBJ1-6
v_call: TRBV6-5

cdr3_aa: CASSLGRQAKGPQHF
cdr3_nt: TGTGCCAGCAGCCTGGGTCGGCAGGCAAAAGGGCCCCAGCATTTT
clone_size: many
d_call: -
j_call: TRBJ1-5
v_call: TRBV7-9

cdr3_aa: CSVDLRGRLSTEAFF
cdr3_nt: TGCAGCGTTGATCTCAGGGGGCGCCTGAGCACTGAAGCTTTCTTT
clone_size: -
d_call: TRBD1
j_call: TRBJ1-1
v_call: TRBV29-1

cdr3_aa: CASSLGDRGLKNEQFF
cdr3_nt: TGTGCCAGCAGCTTAGGGGACAGGGGGCTAAAGAATGAGCAGTTCTTC
clone_size: many
d_call: TRBD1
j_call: TRBJ2-1
v_call: TRBV7-6

cdr3_aa: CASSFRDRGPKNIQYF
cdr3_nt: TGTGCCAGCAGTTTTCGGGACAGGGGTCCCAAAAACATTCAGTACTTC
clone_size: -
d_call: TRBD1
j_call: TRBJ2-4
v_call: TRBV28

cdr3_aa: CASSHLTGAVTDTQYF
cdr3_nt: TGTGCCAGCAGCCACCTGACAGGGGCGGTAACAGATACGCAGTATTTT
clone_size: -
d_call: TRBD1
j_call: TRBJ2-3
v_call: TRBV14

cdr3_aa: CASSVGWGGREQFF
cdr3_nt: TGTGCCAGCAGCGTAGGGTGGGGGGGCCGGGAGCAGTTCTTC
clone_size: few
d_call: -
j_call: TRBJ2-1
v_call: TRBV9

cdr3_aa: CSVEDRERSGANVLTF
cdr3_nt: TGCAGCGTAGAGGACAGGGAACGCTCTGGGGCCAACGTCCTGACTTTC
clone_size: -
d_call: TRBD1
j_call: TRBJ2-6
v_call: TRBV29-1

cdr3_aa: CASTPFDSGVTGELFF
cdr3_nt: TGTGCCAGTACCCCATTCGACAGCGGGGTCACCGGGGAGCTGTTTTTT
clone_size: -
d_call: TRBD2
j_call: TRBJ2-2
v_call: TRBV19

cdr3_aa: CARGRDEGTDTQYF
cdr3_nt: TGTGCCAGGGGCAGGGATGAAGGCACAGATACGCAGTATTTT
clone_size: few
d_call: -
j_call: TRBJ2-3
v_call: TRBV2

cdr3_aa: CASSHPGESGETQYF
cdr3_nt: TGTGCCAGCAGTCACCCTGGGGAATCTGGAGAGACCCAGTACTTC
clone_size: few
d_call: -
j_call: TRBJ2-5
v_call: TRBV28

cdr3_aa: CASSATSGVGIELFF
cdr3_nt: TGTGCCAGCAGTGCTACTAGCGGGGTAGGCATAGAGCTGTTTTTT
clone_size: -
d_call: TRBD2
j_call: TRBJ2-2
v_call: TRBV25-1

cdr3_aa: CSARGQLSSGANVLTF
cdr3_nt: TGCAGTGCTAGGGGCCAGCTGAGCTCTGGGGCCAACGTCCTGACTTTC
clone_size: -
d_call: -
j_call: TRBJ2-6
v_call: TRBV20-1

cdr3_aa: CSVDRGRQEDDGYTF
cdr3_nt: TGCAGCGTTGATCGTGGCAGGCAAGAAGACGATGGCTACACCTTC
clone_size: -
d_call: -
j_call: TRBJ1-2
v_call: TRBV29-1

cdr3_aa: CASSSGKYREAFF
cdr3_nt: TGTGCCAGCAGCTCAGGTAAATACAGGGAAGCTTTCTTT
clone_size: -
d_call: -
j_call: TRBJ1-1
v_call: TRBV7-9

cdr3_aa: CASGSTSHSYEQYF
cdr3_nt: TGTGCTAGTGGGTCGACTTCTCACTCCTACGAGCAGTACTTC
clone_size: few
d_call: -
j_call: TRBJ2-7
v_call: TRBV12-5

cdr3_aa: CASSYWGLAGGPTYNEQYF
cdr3_nt: TGTGCCAGCAGTTACTGGGGACTAGCGGGGGGGCCCACCTACAATGAGCAGTACTTC
clone_size: -
d_call: TRBD2
j_call: TRBJ2-7
v_call: TRBV6-5

cdr3_aa: CASSQGSDNGYTF
cdr3_nt: TGTGCCAGCAGCCAAGGGTCCGATAATGGCTACACCTTC
clone_size: -
d_call: -
j_call: TRBJ1-2
v_call: TRBV7-6